What follows is one T cell receptor (beta chain) and its context. Antigen unknown. TCRdb's table, derived via immunoSEQ multiplex PCR, lists solely in-frame clones and lacks some. Of 5,700 or so clones detected, 68% appear once; the ten largest clones hold less than 30%. CDR3 size: 18 residues. V trimming: 5 bases; J trimming: 3 bases; junction bases outside the gene matches: 18. Looked up from germline, CDR1 is SGHAT and CDR2 is FQNNGV. This record belongs to a study of radiation and T cells in renal cell carcinoma. Findings of the study overall: Dominant CDR3 motifs occupied more repertoire in irradiated than control tumors. Sampling covered only roughly 1 g of each tumor.

Treatment given: treatment-naive control, cytoreductive nephrectomy. Controls were unirradiated tumors from treatment-naive cytoreductive nephrectomy patients. This renal cell carcinoma was of the clear cell type. The source material was tumor tissue, sampled from a patient whose treatment was nephrectomy without radiotherapy. The receptor was isolated from a human donor with renal cell carcinoma. V usage is TRBV11-2 and J usage is TRBJ1-1, with 7 bases identical to TRBD1. CDR3 sequence: CASSQGGLPFDGDTEAFF. The CDR3 DNA reads TGTGCCAGCAGCCAGGGGGGACTTCCCTTTGACGGGGACACTGAAGCTTTCTTT.